The 22 T cell receptor beta chains below were found in one sample sequenced in a study of CD8 T cells in ankylosing spondylitis. TCRdb itself ran the 5' RACE reads through MiXCR, one entry per CDR3 protein. This table holds about 130,000 distinct CDR3 sequences, 12% to 15% found once. Sequenced sample: blood, either unsorted or a sorted T cell fraction (not recorded which). The source of these receptors is a female donor with ankylosing spondylitis or in good health (not recorded which).

At least ten counts were recorded for this clonotype. The gene calls are TRBV20-1 and TRBJ2-5; possible D gene TRBD2, 6 bases. Germline CDR1 and CDR2: DFQATT and SNEGSKA (reference sequence). Trimming stripped 3 bases from V and 5 bases from J, with 16 bases between. The CDR3 consists of 14 residues. In DNA, the CDR3 is TGCAGTGCTAGTAGCGGCCAGGGCTATGAGACCCAGTACTTC. Amino acids: CSASSGQGYETQYF.

This clonotype occurred a few times. The chain couples TRBV5-1 to TRBJ2-2; D is possibly TRBD1 (5 bases). This CDR3 is 15 amino acids long. CDR1 and CDR2 from the germline V gene are SGHRS and YFSETQ. Trimming shortened V by 4 bases and J by 0 bases, and 10 bases separated the two germline ends. The CDR3: CASSPDSPNTGELFF. Written as DNA, the CDR3 is TGCGCCAGCAGCCCAGACAGTCCGAACACCGGGGAGCTGTTTTTT.

This clonotype was observed many times. The genes are TRBV5-1 and TRBJ2-7; 8 bases map to TRBD2. This CDR3 spans 15 amino acids. The J segment lost 6 bases and the V segment lost 4 bases, leaving 12 bases of the junction unmatched. Germline CDR1 reads SGHRS; CDR2 reads YFSETQ. The CDR3 region is CASSPTETSVPEQYF. CDR3 coding DNA: TGCGCCAGCAGCCCAACGGAGACTAGCGTGCCCGAGCAGTACTTC. Full variable domain (rest looked up from reference TRBV5-1 and TRBJ2-7): KAGVTQTPRYLIKTRGQQVTLSCSPISGHRSVSWYQQTPGQGLQFLFEYFSETQRNKGNFPGRFSGRQFSNSRSEMNVSTLELGDSALYLCASSPTETSVPEQYFGPGTRLTVT.

This chain uses TRBV7-9 with TRBJ2-5; possibly TRBD1 for D (6 bases). Trimming stripped 5 bases from V and 3 bases from J, with 13 bases between. This CDR3 has 14 residues. CDR1 and CDR2 (germline): SEHNR, FQNEAQ (reference sequence). Written as DNA, the CDR3 is TGTGCCAGCAGCCGTCTAGGGGGAGAAGAGACCCAGTACTTC. Translation: CASSRLGGEETQYF.

The CDR3 protein is CASSRAETGELFF. The DNA for the CDR3 is TGTGCCAGCAGCCGGGCCGAGACCGGGGAGCTGTTTTTT. The chain employs TRBV12-3 or TRBV12-4 and TRBJ2-2; D remains unclear. This CDR3 contains 13 residues. Trimming removed 6 bases at V and 5 bases at J, with 10 bases between.

In the case of this clonotype: A much larger clone differs by one base, so this may be a read error. The chain joins TRBV10-3 to TRBJ2-6; 8 bases are shared with TRBD1. Per germline, CDR1 ENHRY and CDR2 SYGVKD. The CDR3 is 17 amino acids. CDR3 sequence reads: CAISGTGRSSGANGLTF. The CDR3 DNA reads TGTGCCATCAGTGGGACAGGGAGGAGCTCTGGGGCCAACGGCCTGACTTTC.

In this sample, this clonotype turned up a few times. This chain links TRBV29-1 with TRBJ2-1; D perhaps matches TRBD1 (6 bases). The CDR3 consists of 15 residues. V lost 5 bases and J 3 bases, leaving 17 bases between the germline ends. Germline lookup yields CDR1 SQVTM and CDR2 ANQGSEA. Here the CDR3 reads CSVWSGQVNYNEQFF. DNA for the CDR3: TGCAGCGTTTGGTCGGGACAAGTTAACTACAATGAGCAGTTCTTC.

V and J are TRBV6-2 or TRBV6-3 and TRBJ2-1; possibly TRBD2 for D (6 bases). The CDR3 is 17 residues long. Trimming removed 0 bases from V and 4 bases from J, with 16 bases in between. Germline V lookup: CDR1 MNHEY, CDR2 SVGEGT. CDR3 sequence reads: CASSYSEGLELYNEQFF. In DNA, the CDR3 is TGTGCCAGCAGTTACTCGGAGGGGCTGGAGCTGTACAATGAGCAGTTCTTC.

This clonotype came up many times. The CDR3 sequence is CSALGLGGETQYF. CDR3 bases: TGCAGCGCTTTAGGGTTGGGGGGAGAGACCCAGTACTTC. V usage is TRBV20-1 and J usage is TRBJ2-5; D is possibly TRBD2 (6 bases). Germline CDR1 DFQATT, CDR2 SNEGSKA (reference sequence). The CDR3 has 13 amino acids.

This chain uses TRBV7-2 with TRBJ2-5; 10 bases are a match to TRBD2. Trimming took 5 bases from V and 2 from J; bases not matched to a gene: 5. This CDR3 is 15 amino acids long. Per the germline V gene, CDR1 is SGHTA and CDR2 is FQGNSA. CDR3 residues: CASSRTSGDQETQYF. CDR3 in DNA: TGTGCCAGCAGCCGGACTAGCGGAGATCAAGAGACCCAGTACTTC.

This chain joins TRBV11-2 and TRBJ2-2; 8 bases match TRBD1. J lost 6 bases, V lost 8 bases, and 8 bases had no gene match. Germline CDR1 is SGHAT and CDR2 is FQNNGV. The CDR3 is made up of 14 amino acids. The CDR3 DNA sequence: TGTGCCAGCGCCGCGGACAGGGACGCCGGGGAGCTGTTTTTT. Amino acid sequence: CASAADRDAGELFF.

This clonotype was recorded many times. CDR3 loop: CASSSSPGLEGEQYF. The DNA of the CDR3 is TGCGCCAGCAGCTCGTCCCCGGGACTAGAGGGCGAGCAGTACTTC. This chain links TRBV5-1 with TRBJ2-7, with 8 bases aligning to TRBD2. The trim removed 3 bases at V and 6 bases at J, leaving 11 bases unmatched. Germline assignment: CDR1 SGHRS and CDR2 YFSETQ. CDR3 length: 15 amino acids. Combining the CDR3 with reference TRBV5-1 and TRBJ2-7 gives the whole variable domain KAGVTQTPRYLIKTRGQQVTLSCSPISGHRSVSWYQQTPGQGLQFLFEYFSETQRNKGNFPGRFSGRQFSNSRSEMNVSTLELGDSALYLCASSSSPGLEGEQYFGPGTRLTVT.

This clonotype was counted a few times. The J gene is TRBJ2-1, the V gene TRBV2, with D uncertain. The V gene's germline CDR1 is SNHLY and CDR2 FYNNEI. The CDR3 is 15 residues long. V was trimmed by 6 bases and J by 0 bases, leaving 12 bases between them. This CDR3 is CASSYRAPSYNEQFF. The CDR3 DNA reads as TGTGCCAGCAGCTACCGGGCCCCCTCCTACAATGAGCAGTTCTTC.

The rearrangement uses TRBV30 and TRBJ1-2; D gene ambiguous. The V gene lost 4 bases and the J gene lost 5 bases, with 17 bases spanning the gap. CDR1 and CDR2 from the germline V gene are GTSNPN and SVGIG (reference sequence). The CDR3 totals 14 residues. CDR3 residues: CAWTSGTDSYGYTF. The CDR3 bases are TGTGCCTGGACCAGTGGAACAGACTCTTATGGCTACACCTTC.

This clonotype appeared a few times. Germline is not matched at one junction end, which may reflect a read error. V and J are TRBV7-9 and TRBJ2-3; a weak D match, TRBD2 (6 bases). The CDR3 spans 9 residues. Germline assignment: CDR1 SEHNR and CDR2 FQNEAQ (reference sequence). The CDR3 is CASSSGTLW. In DNA form, the CDR3 reads TGTGCCAGCAGCTCCGGGACTCTTTGG.

This chain connects TRBV14 to TRBJ2-3; D call uncertain. The ends were cut back, 4 bases at V and 6 bases at J, with 17 bases in the middle. Looked up from germline, CDR1 is SGHDN and CDR2 is FVKESK. The CDR3 covers 15 residues. Here the CDR3 DNA reads TGTGCCAGCAGCCTCACCACACAGCGTTTCGATACGCAGTATTTT. As protein: CASSLTTQRFDTQYF.

This clonotype was detected a few times. The gene calls are TRBV2 and TRBJ2-1, with 10 nucleotides matching TRBD2. The germline CDR1 and CDR2 sequences are SNHLY and FYNNEI. The V and J ends lost 6 bases and 12 bases, in that order; junction bases with no gene match: 20. CDR3 length: 17 amino acids. Here the CDR3 reads CASRDLRGLASSMMQFF. In DNA form, the CDR3 reads TGTGCCAGCAGAGACCTTAGGGGACTAGCGAGCTCAATGATGCAGTTCTTC.

There are many counts of this clonotype. In nucleotides, the CDR3 is TGTGCCAGCAGCCGCGACGAAGCGGGGGGGGAAGGCTACACCTTC. This gives the protein CASSRDEAGGEGYTF. The chain combines TRBV7-3 with TRBJ1-2; perhaps TRBD1 as D (5 bases). Trimming stripped 5 bases from V and 8 bases from J, with 21 bases between. CDR1 is SGHTA, CDR2 FQGTGA, per germline. This CDR3 has 15 amino acids. Full variable domain (rest looked up from reference TRBV7-3 and TRBJ1-2): GAGVSQTPSNKVTEKGKYVELRCDPISGHTALYWYRQSLGQGPEFLIYFQGTGAADDSGLPNDRFFAVRPEGSVSTLKIQRTERGDSAVYLCASSRDEAGGEGYTFGSGTRLTVV.

The rearrangement links TRBV5-1 to TRBJ2-5, with D tentatively TRBD1 (6 bases). CDR3 length: 13 amino acids. The ends were cut back, 4 bases at V and 5 bases at J, with 12 bases in the middle. Germline CDR1 SGHRS, CDR2 YFSETQ. This chain's CDR3 is CASSNREKETQYF. CDR3 bases: TGCGCCAGCAGCAACAGGGAGAAGGAGACCCAGTACTTC.

This clonotype has ten or more counts. The genes are TRBV12-3 or TRBV12-4 and TRBJ1-1, with D unresolved. The CDR3 loop spans 14 amino acids. The germline V and J ends were trimmed by 2 bases and 2 bases, with 9 bases remaining between them. The CDR3 nucleotides are TGTGCCAGCAGTTTAAGTCTGGGAAACACTGAAGCTTTCTTT. This gives the protein CASSLSLGNTEAFF.

The genes are TRBV5-1 and TRBJ2-1; TRBD2 might be the D (6 bases). This CDR3 contains 14 residues. The V and J ends lost 7 bases and 0 bases respectively, with 11 bases between them. Germline V gene lookup returns CDR1 SGHRS and CDR2 YFSETQ. CDR3 DNA sequence: TGCGCCAGCGGCGGGGAGAGCTCCTACAATGAGCAGTTCTTC. This codes for CASGGESSYNEQFF.

This clonotype was picked up many times. The V call is TRBV20-1, the J call TRBJ2-2, with a tentative D call TRBD1 (5 bases). The V gene lost 0 bases and the J gene lost 0 bases, with 14 bases spanning the gap. CDR3 length: 17 residues. Germline CDR1 and CDR2: DFQATT and SNEGSKA (reference sequence). Here the CDR3 reads CSARESLTGSNTGELFF. CDR3 in DNA: TGCAGTGCTAGAGAGAGCTTAACAGGCTCGAACACCGGGGAGCTGTTTTTT.